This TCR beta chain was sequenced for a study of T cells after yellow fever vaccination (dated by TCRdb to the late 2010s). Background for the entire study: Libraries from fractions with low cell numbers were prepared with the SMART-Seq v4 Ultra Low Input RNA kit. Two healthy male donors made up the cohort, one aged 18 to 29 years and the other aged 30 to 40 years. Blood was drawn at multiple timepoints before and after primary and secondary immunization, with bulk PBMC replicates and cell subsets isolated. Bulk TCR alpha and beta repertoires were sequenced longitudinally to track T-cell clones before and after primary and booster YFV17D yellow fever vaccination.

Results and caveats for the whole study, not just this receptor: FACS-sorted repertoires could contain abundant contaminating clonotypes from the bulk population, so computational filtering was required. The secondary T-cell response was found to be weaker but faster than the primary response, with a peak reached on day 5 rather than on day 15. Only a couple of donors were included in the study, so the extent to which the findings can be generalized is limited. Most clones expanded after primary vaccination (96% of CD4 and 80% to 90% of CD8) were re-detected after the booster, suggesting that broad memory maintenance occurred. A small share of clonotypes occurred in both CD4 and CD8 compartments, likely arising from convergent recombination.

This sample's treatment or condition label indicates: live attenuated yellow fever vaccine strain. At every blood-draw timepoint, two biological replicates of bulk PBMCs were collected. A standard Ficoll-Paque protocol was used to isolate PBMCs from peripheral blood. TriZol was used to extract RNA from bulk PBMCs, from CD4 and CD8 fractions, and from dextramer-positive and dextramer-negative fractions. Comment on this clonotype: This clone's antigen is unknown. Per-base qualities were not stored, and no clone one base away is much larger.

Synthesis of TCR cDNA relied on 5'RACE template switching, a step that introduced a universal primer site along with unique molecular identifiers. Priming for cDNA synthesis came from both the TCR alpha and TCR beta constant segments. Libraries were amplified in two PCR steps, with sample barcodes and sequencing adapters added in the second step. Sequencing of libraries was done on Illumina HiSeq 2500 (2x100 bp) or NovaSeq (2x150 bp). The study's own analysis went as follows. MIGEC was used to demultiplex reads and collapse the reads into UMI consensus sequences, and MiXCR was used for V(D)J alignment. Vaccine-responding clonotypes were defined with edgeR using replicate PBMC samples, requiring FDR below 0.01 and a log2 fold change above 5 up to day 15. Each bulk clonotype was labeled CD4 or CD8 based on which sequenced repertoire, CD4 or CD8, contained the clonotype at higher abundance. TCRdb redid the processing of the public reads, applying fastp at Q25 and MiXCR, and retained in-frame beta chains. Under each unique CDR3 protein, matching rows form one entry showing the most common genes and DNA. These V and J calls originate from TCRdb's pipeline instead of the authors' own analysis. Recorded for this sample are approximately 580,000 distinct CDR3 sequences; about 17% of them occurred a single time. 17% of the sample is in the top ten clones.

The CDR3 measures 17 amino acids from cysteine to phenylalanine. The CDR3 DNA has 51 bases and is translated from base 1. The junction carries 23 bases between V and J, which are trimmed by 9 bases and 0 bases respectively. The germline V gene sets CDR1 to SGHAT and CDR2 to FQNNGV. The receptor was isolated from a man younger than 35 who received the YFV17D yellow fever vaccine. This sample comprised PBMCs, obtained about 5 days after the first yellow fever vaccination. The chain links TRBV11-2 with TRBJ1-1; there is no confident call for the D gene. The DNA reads TGTGCCAGTACTGTCACGTTGGCAACCACCTTGAACACTGAAGCTTTCTTT. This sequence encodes CASTVTLATTLNTEAFF.